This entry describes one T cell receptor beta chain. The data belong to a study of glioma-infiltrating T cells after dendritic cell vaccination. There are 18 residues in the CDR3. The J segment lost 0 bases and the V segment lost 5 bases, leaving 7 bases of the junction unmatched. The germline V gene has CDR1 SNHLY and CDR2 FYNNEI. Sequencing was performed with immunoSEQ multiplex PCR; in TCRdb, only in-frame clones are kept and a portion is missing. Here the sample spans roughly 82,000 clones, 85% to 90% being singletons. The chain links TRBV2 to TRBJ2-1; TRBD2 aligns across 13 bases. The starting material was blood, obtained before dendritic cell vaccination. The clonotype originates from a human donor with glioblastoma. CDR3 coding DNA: TGTGCCAGCAGTTCAACTAGCGGGGGGGGGAGCTCCTACAATGAGCAGTTCTTC. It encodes CASSSTSGGGSSYNEQFF.